The source of this T cell receptor beta chain is a study of cytomegalovirus exposure and HLA in healthy donors. The donors were in the 120-subject validation cohort, distinct from the approximately 700-subject first cohort. Germline CDR1 LGHNA, CDR2 YSLEER. Trimming took 3 bases from V and 4 from J, leaving 12 bases between them. The CDR3 consists of 14 residues. Note on this clone: Antigen unknown.

Using immunoSEQ multiplex PCR, the repertoire was profiled, and TCRdb retains in-frame clones only, with some absent. The table includes approximately 300,000 clones, 86% detected once. Broader study findings: Overall, approximately 150 TCR beta chains were annotated as cytomegalovirus-associated. Three CMV-associated chains proved CMV antigen-specific in vitro.

The clonotype originates from a woman under 30 in good health and CMV-seronegative. Sequencing was performed on PBMCs. The chain joins TRBV4-3 to TRBJ1-2; D is unclear. DNA for the CDR3: TGCGCCAGCAGCCACGCGGACGGGGTCTATGGCTACACCTTC. Its protein product is CASSHADGVYGYTF.